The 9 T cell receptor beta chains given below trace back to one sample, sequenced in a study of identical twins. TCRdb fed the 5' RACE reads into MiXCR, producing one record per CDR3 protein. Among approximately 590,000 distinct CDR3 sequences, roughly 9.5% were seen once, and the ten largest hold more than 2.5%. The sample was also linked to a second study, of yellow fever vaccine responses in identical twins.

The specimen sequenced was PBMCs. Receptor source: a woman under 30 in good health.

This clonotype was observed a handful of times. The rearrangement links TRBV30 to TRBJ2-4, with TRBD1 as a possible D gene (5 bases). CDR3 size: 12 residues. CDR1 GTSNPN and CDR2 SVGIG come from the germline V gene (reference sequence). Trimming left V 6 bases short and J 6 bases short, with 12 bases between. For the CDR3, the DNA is TGTGCCTGTTCATGGACACTAAACATTCAGTACTTC. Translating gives CACSWTLNIQYF.

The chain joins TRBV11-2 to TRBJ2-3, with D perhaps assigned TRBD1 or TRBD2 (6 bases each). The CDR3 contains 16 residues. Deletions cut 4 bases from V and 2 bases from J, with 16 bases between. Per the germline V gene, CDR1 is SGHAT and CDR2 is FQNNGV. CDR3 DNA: TGTGCCAGCAGCTCCCCCCGGGGGCCTGTCACAGATACGCAGTATTTT. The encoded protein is CASSSPRGPVTDTQYF.

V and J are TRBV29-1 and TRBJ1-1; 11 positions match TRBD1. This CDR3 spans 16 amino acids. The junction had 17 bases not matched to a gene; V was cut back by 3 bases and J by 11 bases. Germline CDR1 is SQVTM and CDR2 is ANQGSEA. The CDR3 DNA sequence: TGCAGCGTTGACTACGGAGGGACAGGGGGACTCCCTGGGGCTTTCTTT. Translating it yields CSVDYGGTGGLPGAFF.

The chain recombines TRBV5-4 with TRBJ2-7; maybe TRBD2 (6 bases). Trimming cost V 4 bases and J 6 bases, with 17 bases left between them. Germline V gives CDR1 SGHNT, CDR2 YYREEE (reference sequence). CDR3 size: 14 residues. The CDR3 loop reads CASSKGGNFGEQYF. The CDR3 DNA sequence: TGTGCCAGCAGCAAAGGCGGGAACTTTGGCGAGCAGTACTTC.

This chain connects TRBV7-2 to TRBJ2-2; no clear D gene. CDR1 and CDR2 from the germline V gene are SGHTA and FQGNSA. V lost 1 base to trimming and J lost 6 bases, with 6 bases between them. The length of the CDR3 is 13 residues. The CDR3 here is CASSLVPPGELFF. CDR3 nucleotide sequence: TGTGCCAGCAGCTTAGTCCCCCCCGGGGAGCTGTTTTTT.

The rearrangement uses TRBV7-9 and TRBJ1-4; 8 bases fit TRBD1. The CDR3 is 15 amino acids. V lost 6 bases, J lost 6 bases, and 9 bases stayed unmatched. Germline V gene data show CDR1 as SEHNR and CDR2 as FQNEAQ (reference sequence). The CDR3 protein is CASRPGGALYEKLFF. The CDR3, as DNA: TGTGCCAGCAGACCAGGGGGCGCGCTCTATGAAAAACTGTTTTTT.

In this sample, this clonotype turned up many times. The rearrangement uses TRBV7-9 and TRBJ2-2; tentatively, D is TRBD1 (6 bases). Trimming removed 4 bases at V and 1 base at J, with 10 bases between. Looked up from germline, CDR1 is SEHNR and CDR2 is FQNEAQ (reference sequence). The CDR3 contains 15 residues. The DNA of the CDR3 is TGTGCCAGCAGCTCGCCGGGACAGAACACCGGGGAGCTGTTTTTT. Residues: CASSSPGQNTGELFF. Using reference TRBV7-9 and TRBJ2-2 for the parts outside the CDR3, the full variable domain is DTGVSQNPRHKITKRGQNVTFRCDPISEHNRLYWYRQTLGQGPEFLTYFQNEAQLEKSRLLSDRFSAERPKGSFSTLEIQRTEQGDSAMYLCASSSPGQNTGELFFGEGSRLTVL.

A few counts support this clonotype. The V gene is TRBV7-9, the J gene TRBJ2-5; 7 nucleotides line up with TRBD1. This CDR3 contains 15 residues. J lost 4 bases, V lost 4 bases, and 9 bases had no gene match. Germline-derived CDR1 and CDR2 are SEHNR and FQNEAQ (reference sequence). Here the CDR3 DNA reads TGTGCCAGCAGCTCCTCGGGACAGATGGGAGAGACCCAGTACTTC. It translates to CASSSSGQMGETQYF.

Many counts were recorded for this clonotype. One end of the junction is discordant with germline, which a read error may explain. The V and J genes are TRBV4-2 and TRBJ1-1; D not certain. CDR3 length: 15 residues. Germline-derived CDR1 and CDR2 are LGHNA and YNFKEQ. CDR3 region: CASTQWPDQDTEAFF. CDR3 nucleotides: TGTGCCAGCACCCAATGGCCAGATCAGGACACTGAAGCTTTCTTT.